Listed below are T cell receptor beta chains from one sample, sequenced in a study of T cells in Graves' hyperthyroidism and ophthalmopathy. TCRdb passed the multiplex PCR reads through MiXCR, listing each CDR3 protein once. Of about 300,000 distinct CDR3 sequences listed, 16% were seen once; the top ten hold around 35%. Source material: blood. The receptors here all came from a man aged 25-40 years with Graves' hyperthyroidism. Each CDR3 is given with its conserved first and last residue. The D gene is left open where the match is weak. Clone size, where shown, is once, few, many, or a class for clones that have expanded.

CDR3: CASSFGQGQEGNEQFF; DNA: TGTGCCAGCAGCTTTGGGCAGGGGCAGGAGGGAAATGAGCAGTTCTTC; size: many; J: TRBJ2-1; D: NA; V: TRBV7-3
CDR3: CASSLEANQGRQFF; DNA: TGTGCCAGCAGCTTGGAGGCTAATCAGGGTAGGCAGTTCTTC; size: many; J: TRBJ2-1; D: NA; V: TRBV5-6
CDR3: CATSDLEGGDESGGYTF; DNA: TGTGCCACCAGTGATTTGGAGGGGGGCGATGAATCCGGTGGCTACACCTTC; size: many; J: TRBJ1-2; D: NA; V: TRBV24-1
CDR3: CASSSPRPGMNTEAFF; DNA: TGTGCCAGCAGCTCCCCGAGACCTGGGATGAACACTGAAGCTTTCTTT; size: many; J: TRBJ1-1; D: NA; V: TRBV5-5
CDR3: CASSPHGDHSYNEQFF; DNA: TGCGCCAGCAGCCCCCACGGGGACCACTCCTACAATGAGCAGTTCTTC; size: many; J: TRBJ2-1; D: NA; V: TRBV5-1
CDR3: CAWSEVQWGGRGIEAFF; DNA: TGTGCCTGGAGTGAAGTTCAATGGGGGGGGAGAGGAATTGAAGCTTTCTTT; size: NA; J: TRBJ1-1; D: NA; V: TRBV30
CDR3: CSASGSADTQYF; DNA: TGCAGTGCTAGCGGGAGTGCAGATACGCAGTATTTT; size: many; J: TRBJ2-3; D: NA; V: TRBV20-1
CDR3: CASSFLEGTGVLLAGGPLYNEQFF; DNA: TGTGCCAGCAGTTTCCTAGAGGGGACAGGGGTCCTATTAGCGGGAGGGCCTCTATACAATGAGCAGTTCTTC; size: NA; J: TRBJ2-1; D: NA; V: TRBV12-3/TRBV12-4
CDR3: CASSLAGVRYEQYF; DNA: TGTGCCAGCAGCTTGGCAGGGGTAAGGTACGAGCAGTACTTC; size: many; J: TRBJ2-7; D: NA; V: TRBV5-8
CDR3: CASSPGTSGELFF; DNA: TGTGCCAGCTCACCAGGGACGTCCGGGGAGCTGTTTTTT; size: NA; J: TRBJ2-2; D: NA; V: TRBV18
CDR3: CASSGRSGRGSYEQYF; DNA: TGTGCCAGCAGTGGCCGGAGCGGGAGAGGTTCCTACGAGCAGTACTTC; size: many; J: TRBJ2-7; D: TRBD2; V: TRBV2
CDR3: CASSRLAGRGEQFF; DNA: TGTGCCAGCAGCCGACTAGCGGGACGCGGGGAGCAGTTCTTC; size: NA; J: TRBJ2-1; D: TRBD2; V: TRBV7-9
CDR3: CASRNRGLTYEQYF; DNA: TGTGCCAGCAGAAACAGGGGGCTCACCTACGAGCAGTACTTC; size: NA; J: TRBJ2-7; D: TRBD1; V: TRBV12-3/TRBV12-4
CDR3: CASSLSEGLASNTGELFF; DNA: TGTGCCAGCAGCTTATCAGAGGGACTAGCGAGTAACACCGGGGAGCTGTTTTTT; size: many; J: TRBJ2-2; D: TRBD2; V: TRBV7-8
CDR3: CASSSSGRSQETQYF; DNA: TGCGCCAGCAGCTCCTCTGGGCGGTCCCAAGAGACCCAGTACTTC; size: NA; J: TRBJ2-5; D: NA; V: TRBV5-1
CDR3: CSARGSNSGFYNEQFF; DNA: TGCAGTGCTAGAGGTTCGAATAGCGGATTCTACAATGAGCAGTTCTTC; size: NA; J: TRBJ2-1; D: NA; V: TRBV20-1
CDR3: CASSQWANYEQYF; DNA: TGCGCCAGCAGCCAGTGGGCTAACTACGAGCAGTACTTC; size: NA; J: TRBJ2-7; D: NA; V: TRBV4-1
CDR3: CASSASGGYNQPQHF; DNA: TGTGCCAGCAGCGCATCGGGGGGGTACAATCAGCCCCAGCATTTT; size: many; J: TRBJ1-5; D: NA; V: TRBV9
CDR3: CSVILNSGSSYNEQFF; DNA: TGCAGTGTTATCTTGAATTCGGGCAGCTCCTACAATGAGCAGTTCTTC; size: NA; J: TRBJ2-1; D: NA; V: TRBV20-1
CDR3: CASSSYQRQGNQPQHF; DNA: TGTGCCAGCAGTTCCTACCAGAGACAGGGCAATCAGCCCCAGCATTTT; size: few; J: TRBJ1-5; D: NA; V: TRBV2
CDR3: CSARETSGWPQHF; DNA: TGCAGTGCTAGAGAGACCAGCGGCTGGCCCCAGCATTTT; size: NA; J: TRBJ1-5; D: NA; V: TRBV20-1
CDR3: CAWSVARTGRTNEKLFF; DNA: TGTGCCTGGAGTGTGGCTCGTACAGGGAGGACTAATGAAAAACTGTTTTTT; size: NA; J: TRBJ1-4; D: NA; V: TRBV30
CDR3: CASSLQSQGNEQFF; DNA: TGTGCCAGCAGTTTACAATCGCAAGGCAATGAGCAGTTCTTC; size: many; J: TRBJ2-1; D: NA; V: TRBV12-3/TRBV12-4
CDR3: CAAARDRANNEQFF; DNA: TGTGCCGCCGCCCGGGACCGAGCAAACAATGAGCAGTTCTTC; size: many; J: TRBJ2-1; D: NA; V: TRBV12-3/TRBV12-4
CDR3: CASSSRVREGTGELFF; DNA: TGTGCCAGCAGCTCCCGGGTCAGGGAGGGCACCGGGGAGCTGTTTTTT; size: many; J: TRBJ2-2; D: TRBD2; V: TRBV7-8
CDR3: CSVEVQATYNEQFF; DNA: TGCAGCGTTGAAGTCCAGGCGACTTACAATGAGCAGTTCTTC; size: many; J: TRBJ2-1; D: NA; V: TRBV29-1
CDR3: CSALTPTGGTYEQYF; DNA: TGCAGTGCCTTGACCCCAACAGGGGGCACCTACGAGCAGTACTTC; size: NA; J: TRBJ2-7; D: TRBD1; V: TRBV20-1